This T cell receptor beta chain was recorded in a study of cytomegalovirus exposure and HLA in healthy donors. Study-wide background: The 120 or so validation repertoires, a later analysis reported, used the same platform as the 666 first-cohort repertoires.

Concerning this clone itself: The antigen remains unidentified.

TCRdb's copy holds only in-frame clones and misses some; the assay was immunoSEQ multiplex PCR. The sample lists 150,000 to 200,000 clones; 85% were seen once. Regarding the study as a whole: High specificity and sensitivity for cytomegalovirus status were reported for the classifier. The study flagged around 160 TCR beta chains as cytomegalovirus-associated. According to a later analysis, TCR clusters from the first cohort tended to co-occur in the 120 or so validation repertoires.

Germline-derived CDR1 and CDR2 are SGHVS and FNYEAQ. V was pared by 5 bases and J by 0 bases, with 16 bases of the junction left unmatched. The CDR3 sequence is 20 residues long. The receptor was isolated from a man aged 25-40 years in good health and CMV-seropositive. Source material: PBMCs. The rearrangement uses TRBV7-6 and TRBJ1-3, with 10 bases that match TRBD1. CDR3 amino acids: CASSPIPRTGGAISGNTIYF. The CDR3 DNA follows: TGTGCCAGCAGCCCCATCCCACGGACAGGGGGGGCCATCTCTGGAAACACCATATATTTT.